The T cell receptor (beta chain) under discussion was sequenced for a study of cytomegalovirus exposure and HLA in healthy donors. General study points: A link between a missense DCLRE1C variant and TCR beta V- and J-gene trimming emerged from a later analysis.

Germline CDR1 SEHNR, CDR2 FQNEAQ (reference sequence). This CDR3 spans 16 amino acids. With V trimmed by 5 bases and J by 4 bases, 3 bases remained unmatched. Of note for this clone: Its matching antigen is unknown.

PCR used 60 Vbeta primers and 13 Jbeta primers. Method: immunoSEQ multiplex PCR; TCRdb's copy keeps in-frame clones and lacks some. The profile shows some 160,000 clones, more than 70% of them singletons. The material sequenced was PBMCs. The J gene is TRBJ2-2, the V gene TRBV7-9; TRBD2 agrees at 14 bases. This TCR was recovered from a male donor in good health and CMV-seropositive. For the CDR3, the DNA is TGTGCCAGCAGCACAGGACTAGCGGGGGGCACCGGGGAGCTGTTTTTT. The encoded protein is CASSTGLAGGTGELFF.